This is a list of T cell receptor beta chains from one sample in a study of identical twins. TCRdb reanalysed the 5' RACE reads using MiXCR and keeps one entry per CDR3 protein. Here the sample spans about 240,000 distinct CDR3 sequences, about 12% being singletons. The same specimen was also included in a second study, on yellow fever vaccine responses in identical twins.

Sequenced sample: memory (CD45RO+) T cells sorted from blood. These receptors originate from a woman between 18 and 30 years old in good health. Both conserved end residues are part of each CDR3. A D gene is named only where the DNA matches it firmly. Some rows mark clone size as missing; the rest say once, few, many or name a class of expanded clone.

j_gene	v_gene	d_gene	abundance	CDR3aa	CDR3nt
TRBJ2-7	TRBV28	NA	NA	CASSLMAGVREQYF	TGTGCCAGCAGTTTAATGGCAGGTGTCCGCGAGCAGTACTTC
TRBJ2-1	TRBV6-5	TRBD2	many	CASSYRLAGGYNEQFF	TGTGCCAGCAGTTACAGGCTAGCGGGAGGGTACAATGAGCAGTTCTTC
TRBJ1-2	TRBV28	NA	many	CASRRMGGAKSNGYTF	TGTGCCAGCAGGCGGATGGGGGGCGCAAAGAGTAATGGCTACACCTTC
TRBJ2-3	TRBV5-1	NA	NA	CASGSYSTDTQYF	TGCGCCAGCGGCTCCTACTCCACAGATACGCAGTATTTT
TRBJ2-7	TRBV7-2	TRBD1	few	CASSSPGQVIYEQYF	TGTGCCAGCAGCTCTCCGGGACAGGTGATCTACGAGCAGTACTTC
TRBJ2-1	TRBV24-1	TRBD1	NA	CATSDRDRAGASEQFF	TGTGCCACCAGTGATAGGGACAGGGCGGGGGCTAGTGAGCAGTTCTTC
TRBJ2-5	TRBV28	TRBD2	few	CASSKNRDYLRETQYF	TGTGCCAGCAGTAAAAACCGGGACTATTTAAGAGAGACCCAGTACTTC
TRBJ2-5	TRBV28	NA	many	CASKPGGRETQYF	TGTGCCAGCAAGCCCGGGGGTAGAGAGACCCAGTACTTC
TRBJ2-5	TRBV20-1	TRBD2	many	CSARDLAGGPGETQYF	TGCAGTGCTAGAGATCTAGCGGGGGGGCCGGGGGAGACCCAGTACTTC
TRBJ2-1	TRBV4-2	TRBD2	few	CASSQTLAETHEQFF	TGTGCCAGCAGCCAAACCCTAGCGGAAACGCATGAGCAGTTCTTC
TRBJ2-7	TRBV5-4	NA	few	CASSFQGGAYEQYF	TGTGCCAGCAGCTTTCAGGGTGGGGCCTACGAGCAGTACTTC
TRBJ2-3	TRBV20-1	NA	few	CSAPSIASDTQYF	TGCAGTGCCCCTTCCATAGCGTCAGATACGCAGTATTTT
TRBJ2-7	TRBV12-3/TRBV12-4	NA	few	CASSLGGGQGAYEQYF	TGTGCCAGCAGTTTAGGTGGGGGTCAGGGTGCCTACGAGCAGTACTTC
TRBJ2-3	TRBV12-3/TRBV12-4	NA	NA	CASSLVVGGGGTQYF	TGTGCCAGCAGTTTAGTAGTGGGGGGCGGAGGTACGCAGTATTTT
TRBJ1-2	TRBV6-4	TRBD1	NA	CASSSNPTTRQGSGYTF	TGTGCCAGCAGTTCCAATCCCACGACAAGACAGGGTAGTGGCTACACCTTC
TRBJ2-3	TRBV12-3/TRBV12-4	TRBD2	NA	CASRQRGGLTDTQYF	TGTGCCAGCAGACAGCGGGGGGGCCTGACAGATACGCAGTATTTT
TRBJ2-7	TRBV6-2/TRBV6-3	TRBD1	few	CASRPGQGIYEQYF	TGTGCCAGCAGACCGGGACAGGGTATCTACGAGCAGTACTTC
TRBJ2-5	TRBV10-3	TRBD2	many	CASTSGEAQETQYF	TGTGCCTCAACTAGCGGGGAGGCCCAAGAGACCCAGTACTTC
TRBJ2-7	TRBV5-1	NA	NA	CASSLAPVPTSYEQYF	TGCGCCAGCAGCTTGGCCCCAGTTCCCACTTCCTACGAGCAGTACTTC
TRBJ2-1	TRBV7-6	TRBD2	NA	CASSSALAGGLGNEQFF	TGTGCCAGCAGCTCTGCACTAGCGGGAGGGCTGGGCAATGAGCAGTTCTTC
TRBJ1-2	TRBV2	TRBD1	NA	CASKRDSNYGYTF	TGTGCCAGCAAACGGGACAGCAACTATGGCTACACCTTC
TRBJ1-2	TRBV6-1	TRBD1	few	CAGRQGLTGGYTF	TGTGCCGGCCGACAGGGTTTAACTGGGGGCTACACCTTC
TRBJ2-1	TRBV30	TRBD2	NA	CAWSSAGGYNEQFF	TGTGCCTGGAGTTCCGCGGGGGGGTACAATGAGCAGTTCTTC
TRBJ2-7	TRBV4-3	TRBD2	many	CASSQVWGGVEQYF	TGCGCCAGCAGCCAAGTTTGGGGAGGGGTCGAGCAGTACTTC
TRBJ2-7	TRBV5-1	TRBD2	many	CASSPHWTSGYYEQYF	TGCGCCAGCAGCCCCCACTGGACTAGCGGGTACTACGAGCAGTACTTC
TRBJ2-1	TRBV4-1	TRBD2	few	CASSQQTSGTWDEQFF	TGCGCCAGCAGCCAGCAGACTAGCGGTACTTGGGATGAGCAGTTCTTC
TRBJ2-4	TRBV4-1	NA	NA	CASSQAAGNGENIQYF	TGCGCCAGCAGCCAAGCTGCAGGGAATGGGGAAAACATTCAGTACTTC
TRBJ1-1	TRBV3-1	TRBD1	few	CASSPGTGNIVNTEAFF	TGTGCCAGCAGCCCTGGGACAGGGAATATCGTGAACACTGAAGCTTTCTTT
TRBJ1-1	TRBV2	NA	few	CASWTENTEAFF	TGTGCCAGCTGGACAGAAAACACTGAAGCTTTCTTT
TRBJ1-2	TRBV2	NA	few	CACAPGFGYGYTF	TGTGCCTGCGCCCCAGGGTTCGGCTATGGCTACACCTTC
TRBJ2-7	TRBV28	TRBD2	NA	CASSRTSGTPPPEQYF	TGTGCCAGCAGCCGGACTAGCGGGACACCTCCTCCCGAGCAGTACTTC
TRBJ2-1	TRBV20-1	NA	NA	CSAKTTGGPYNEQFF	TGCAGTGCCAAAACGACAGGTGGCCCTTACAATGAGCAGTTCTTC
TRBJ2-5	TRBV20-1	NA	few	CSALRAGKQETQYF	TGCAGTGCTCTCAGGGCGGGCAAGCAAGAGACCCAGTACTTC
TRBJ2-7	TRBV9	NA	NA	CASSPRLERKPYEQYF	TGTGCCAGCAGCCCCCGACTAGAGAGGAAGCCCTACGAGCAGTACTTC
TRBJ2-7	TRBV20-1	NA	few	CSARDLRRERYEQYF	TGCAGTGCTAGAGATCTGAGGAGGGAGAGGTACGAGCAGTACTTC
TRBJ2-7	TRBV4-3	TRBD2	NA	CASSQEVLAGEQYF	TGCGCCAGCAGCCAGGAAGTTCTAGCGGGGGAGCAGTACTTC
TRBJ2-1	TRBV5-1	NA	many	CASSGTGISYNEQFF	TGCGCCAGCAGCGGAACAGGGATATCCTACAATGAGCAGTTCTTC
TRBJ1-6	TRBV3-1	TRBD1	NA	CASSQENRGKSPLHF	TGTGCCAGCAGCCAAGAAAACAGGGGGAAATCACCCCTCCACTTT
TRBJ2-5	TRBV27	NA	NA	CASSLEGKETQYF	TGTGCCAGCAGTTTAGAGGGGAAAGAGACCCAGTACTTC
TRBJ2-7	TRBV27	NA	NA	CASSSDRKEQYF	TGTGCCAGCAGTTCGGACAGAAAAGAGCAGTACTTC
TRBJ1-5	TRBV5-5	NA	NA	CASSFTGGRGGNQPQHF	TGTGCCAGCAGCTTTACAGGAGGAAGGGGGGGCAATCAGCCCCAGCATTTT
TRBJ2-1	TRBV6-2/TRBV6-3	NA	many	CASSYSSEAVRSFF	TGTGCCAGCAGTTACTCGAGTGAAGCGGTCCGATCGTTCTTC
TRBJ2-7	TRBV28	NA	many	CASSLSGPSSYEQYF	TGTGCCAGCAGTTTGAGCGGGCCCAGCTCCTACGAGCAGTACTTC
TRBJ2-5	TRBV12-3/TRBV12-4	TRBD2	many	CASRLAGTQETQYF	TGTGCCAGCAGACTAGCGGGGACCCAAGAGACCCAGTACTTC
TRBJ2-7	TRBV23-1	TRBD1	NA	CASNLGTATYEQYF	TGCGCCAGCAACCTTGGGACAGCCACCTACGAGCAGTACTTC
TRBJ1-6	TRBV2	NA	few	CASSVDNRNSPLHF	TGTGCCAGCAGTGTGGACAACCGTAATTCACCCCTCCACTTT
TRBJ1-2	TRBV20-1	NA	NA	CSAHTGLGGTF	TGCAGTGCCCATACCGGGTTAGGGGGCACCTTC
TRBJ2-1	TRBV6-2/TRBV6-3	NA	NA	CASSGSARGEQFF	TGTGCCAGCAGTGGCTCGGCGCGAGGGGAGCAGTTCTTC
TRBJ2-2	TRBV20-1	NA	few	CSARVSPNRNTGELFF	TGCAGTGCTAGAGTATCGCCTAACCGCAACACCGGGGAGCTGTTTTTT
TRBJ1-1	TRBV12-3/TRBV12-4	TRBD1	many	CASSLTGQGNTEAFF	TGTGCCAGCAGTTTAACGGGACAGGGGAACACTGAAGCTTTCTTT
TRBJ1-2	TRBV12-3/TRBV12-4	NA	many	CASSLRQTYGYTF	TGTGCCAGCAGTTTGAGACAGACCTATGGCTACACCTTC
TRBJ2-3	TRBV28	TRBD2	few	CASSGLSGGAGDTQYF	TGTGCCAGCAGTGGCCTTAGCGGGGGGGCAGGAGATACGCAGTATTTT
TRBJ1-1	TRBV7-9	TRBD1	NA	CASSSGTGGTEAFF	TGTGCCAGCAGCTCTGGGACAGGGGGGACTGAAGCTTTCTTT